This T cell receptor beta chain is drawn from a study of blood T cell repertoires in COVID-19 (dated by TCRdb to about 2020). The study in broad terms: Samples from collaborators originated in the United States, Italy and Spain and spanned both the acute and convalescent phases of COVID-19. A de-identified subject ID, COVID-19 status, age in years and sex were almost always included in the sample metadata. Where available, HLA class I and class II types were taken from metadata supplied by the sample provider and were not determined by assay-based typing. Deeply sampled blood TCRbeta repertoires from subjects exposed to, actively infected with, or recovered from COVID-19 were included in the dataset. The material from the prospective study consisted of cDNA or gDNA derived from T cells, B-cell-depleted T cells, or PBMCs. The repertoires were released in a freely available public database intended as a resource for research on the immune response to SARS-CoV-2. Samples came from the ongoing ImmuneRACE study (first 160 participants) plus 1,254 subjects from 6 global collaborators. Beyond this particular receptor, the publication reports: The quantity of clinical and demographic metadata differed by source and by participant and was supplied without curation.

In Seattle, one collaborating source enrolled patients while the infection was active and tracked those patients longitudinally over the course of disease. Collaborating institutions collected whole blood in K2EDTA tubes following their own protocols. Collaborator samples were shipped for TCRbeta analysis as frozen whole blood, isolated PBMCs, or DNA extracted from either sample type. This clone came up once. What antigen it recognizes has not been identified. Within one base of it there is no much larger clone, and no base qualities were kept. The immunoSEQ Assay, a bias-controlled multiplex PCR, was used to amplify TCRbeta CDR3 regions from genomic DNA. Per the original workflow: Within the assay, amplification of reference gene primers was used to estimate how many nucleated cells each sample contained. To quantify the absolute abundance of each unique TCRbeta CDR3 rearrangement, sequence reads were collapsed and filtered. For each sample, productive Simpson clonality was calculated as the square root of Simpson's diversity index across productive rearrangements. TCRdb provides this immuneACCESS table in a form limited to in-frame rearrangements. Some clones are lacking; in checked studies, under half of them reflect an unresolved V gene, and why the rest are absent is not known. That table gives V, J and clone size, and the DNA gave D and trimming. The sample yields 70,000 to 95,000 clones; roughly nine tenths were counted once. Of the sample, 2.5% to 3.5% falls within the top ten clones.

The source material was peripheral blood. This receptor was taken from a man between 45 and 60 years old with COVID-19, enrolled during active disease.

The CDR3 protein sequence reads: CASSLHRGLNSPLHF. In nucleotides, the sequence is TGTGCCAGCAGCTTACACAGGGGGCTTAATTCACCCCTCCACTTT. The chain was built from TRBV7-3 and TRBJ1-6; TRBD1 lines up with 9 middle nucleotides. Including cysteine and phenylalanine, the CDR3 has 15 amino acids. The read is trimmed to its CDR3 DNA, 45 bases read in frame from base 1. CDR1 and CDR2 were assigned from the germline V gene as SGHTA and FQGTGA. V is trimmed back by 2 bases and J by 6 bases, and the junction contains 2 bases that no gene match accounts for.